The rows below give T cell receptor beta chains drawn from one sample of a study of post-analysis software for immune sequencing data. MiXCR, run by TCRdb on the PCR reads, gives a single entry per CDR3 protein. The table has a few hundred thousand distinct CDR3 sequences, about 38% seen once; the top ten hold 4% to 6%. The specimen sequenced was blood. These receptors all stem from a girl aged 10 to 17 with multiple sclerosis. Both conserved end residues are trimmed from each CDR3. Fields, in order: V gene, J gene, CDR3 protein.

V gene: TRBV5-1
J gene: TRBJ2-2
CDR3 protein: ASSVARTLTGELF

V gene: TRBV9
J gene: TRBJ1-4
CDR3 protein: ASSVSLRNEKLF

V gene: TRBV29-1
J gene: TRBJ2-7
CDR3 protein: SVERLSVPYEQY

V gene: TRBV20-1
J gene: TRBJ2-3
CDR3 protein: SARASGGSTDTQY

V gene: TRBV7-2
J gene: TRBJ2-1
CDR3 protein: ASSSSLAGNEQF

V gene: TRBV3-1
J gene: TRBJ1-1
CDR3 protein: ASSPRTQREAF

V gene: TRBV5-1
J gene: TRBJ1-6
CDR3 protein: ASSLRSTSSPLH

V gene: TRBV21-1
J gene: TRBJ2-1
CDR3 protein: ASTPGLAGYNEQF

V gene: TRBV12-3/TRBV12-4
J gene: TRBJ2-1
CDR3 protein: ASSHRTSGFGGGYNEQF

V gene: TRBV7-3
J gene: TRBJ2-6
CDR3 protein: ASSSEGFSGANVLT

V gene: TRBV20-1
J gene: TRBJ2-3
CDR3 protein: SARLRGGSTDTQY

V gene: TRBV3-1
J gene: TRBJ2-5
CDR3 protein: ASSQSRGRETQY

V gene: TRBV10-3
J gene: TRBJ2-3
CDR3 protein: AIQGETDTQY

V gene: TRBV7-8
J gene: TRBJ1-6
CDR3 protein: ASSVPRDRDNSPLH

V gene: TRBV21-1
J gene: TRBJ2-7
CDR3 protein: ASSVAGLAGFHEQY

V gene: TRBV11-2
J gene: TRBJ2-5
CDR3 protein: ASSLEAGWWEETQY

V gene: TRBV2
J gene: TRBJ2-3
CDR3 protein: ASSERGQEFTGRDTQY

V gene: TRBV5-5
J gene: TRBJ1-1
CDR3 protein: ASSLGAAPNTEAF

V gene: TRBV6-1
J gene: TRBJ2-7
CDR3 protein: ASSEWFSGSSYEQY

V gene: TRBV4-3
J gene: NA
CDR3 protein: ASSRDRGQDEQY

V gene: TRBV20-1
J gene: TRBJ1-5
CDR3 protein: SARTGNQPQH

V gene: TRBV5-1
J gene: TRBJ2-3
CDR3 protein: ASSLGQGGTDTQY

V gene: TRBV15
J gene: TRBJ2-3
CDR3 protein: ATSRVPGSDTQY

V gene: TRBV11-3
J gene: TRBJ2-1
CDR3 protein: ASSLKASNEQF

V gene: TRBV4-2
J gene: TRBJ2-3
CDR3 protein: ASSTDLSSTDTQY

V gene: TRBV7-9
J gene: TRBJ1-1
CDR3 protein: ASSAGPSSEAF

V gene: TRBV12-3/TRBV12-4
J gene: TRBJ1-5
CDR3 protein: ASSLLGPREPQH

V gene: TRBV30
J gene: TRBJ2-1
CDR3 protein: ATVVGGGPSYNEQF

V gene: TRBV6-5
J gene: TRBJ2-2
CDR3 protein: ASSYFGTGELF

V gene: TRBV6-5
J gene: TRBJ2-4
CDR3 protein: ASSYTRSGAKNIQY

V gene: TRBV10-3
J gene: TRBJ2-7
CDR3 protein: AISEPDTGTGIEQY

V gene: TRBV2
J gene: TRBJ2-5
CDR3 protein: ASRGVGGGVETQY

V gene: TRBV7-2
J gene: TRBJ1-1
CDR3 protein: ASSLARQNTEAF

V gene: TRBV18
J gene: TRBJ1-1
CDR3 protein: ASLIGRDTEAF

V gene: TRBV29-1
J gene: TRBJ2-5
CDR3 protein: GATRAAGRETLY

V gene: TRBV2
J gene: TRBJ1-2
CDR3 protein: ASSQGTGGNYGYT

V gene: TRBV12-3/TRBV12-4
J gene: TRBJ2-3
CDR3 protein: ASSPGSGGIARTDTQY

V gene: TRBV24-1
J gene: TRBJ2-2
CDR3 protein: ATSDLLQGKGTGELF

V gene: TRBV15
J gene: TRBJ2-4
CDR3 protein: ATSNRDRGPKNIQY

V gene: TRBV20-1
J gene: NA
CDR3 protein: SARDGGQGETQY

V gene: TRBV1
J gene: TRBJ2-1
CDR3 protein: TSSPSPVWDEQF

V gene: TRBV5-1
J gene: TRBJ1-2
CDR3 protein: ASSPGQGARGYT

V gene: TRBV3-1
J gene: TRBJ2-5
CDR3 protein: ASSQVGLAGRETQY

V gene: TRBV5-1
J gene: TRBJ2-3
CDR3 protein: ASSLGVVSPDTQY

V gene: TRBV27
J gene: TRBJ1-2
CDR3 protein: ASGQGGFYGYT